This TCR beta chain is drawn from a study of cytomegalovirus exposure and HLA in healthy donors. Study findings and constraints: Earlier analysis found most TCR beta V segments productive about 87% or about 30% of the time.

The PCR made use of 60 Vbeta and 13 Jbeta primers. Method: immunoSEQ multiplex PCR; TCRdb's copy keeps in-frame clones and lacks some. The data contain 200,000 or so clones, over 75% of them singletons. CDR1 and CDR2 from the germline V gene are SGHNT and YYREEE (reference sequence). The V segment lost 4 bases and the J segment 4 bases; nucleotides outside the gene matches: 7. This CDR3 contains 16 residues. Of note for this clone: The antigen is unknown.

This sequence originates from a human donor in good health. The sequenced sample was PBMCs. V usage is TRBV5-4 and J usage is TRBJ2-1; 11 bases map to TRBD2. In DNA form, the CDR3 reads TGTGCCAGCAGCCCCGCCGGGACTAGCGGATACAATGAGCAGTTCTTC. This gives the protein CASSPAGTSGYNEQFF. The full variable domain, with the rest looked up from reference TRBV5-4 and TRBJ2-1, is ETGVTQSPTHLIKTRGQQVTLRCSSQSGHNTVSWYQQALGQGPQFIFQYYREEENGRGNFPPRFSGLQFPNYSSELNVNALELDDSALYLCASSPAGTSGYNEQFFGPGTRLTVL.